A single sample gave rise to the 21 T cell receptor beta chains below, sequenced in a study of CD8+CD57+ T cells in acquired aplastic anemia. Genomic DNA acted as the template from which TCR beta VDJ combination and CDR3 sequence profiling were carried out. MiXCR, run by TCRdb on the reads, gives a single entry per CDR3 protein. The sample holds hundreds of thousands of distinct CDR3 sequences; approximately 70% are singletons and the top ten take 4%. The sequenced sample was sorted CD4+, CD8+, or CD8+CD57+ T cells (not recorded which) from PBMCs. The receptor source for this set is a human donor in good health, serving as a control.

V usage is TRBV7-2 and J usage is TRBJ2-7; TRBD1 matches 10 bases. V trimming: 5 bases; J trimming: 6 bases; junction bases outside the gene matches: 4. The CDR3 spans 13 residues. CDR1 is SGHTA and CDR2 is FQGNSA in the germline V gene. The CDR3 coding sequence is TGTGCCAGCAGCGCGGGACAGGGGCGCGAGCAGTACTTC. This codes for CASSAGQGREQYF.

The rearrangement uses TRBV2 and TRBJ1-1; the D gene is possibly TRBD1 (5 bases). Trimming left V 7 bases short and J 4 bases short, with 13 bases between. The V gene's germline CDR1 is SNHLY and CDR2 FYNNEI. The CDR3 is 13 residues long. The CDR3 region is CASIWGGGTEAFF. The CDR3 region has the DNA TGTGCCAGCATTTGGGGGGGTGGCACTGAAGCTTTCTTT.

The chain links TRBV5-4 to TRBJ2-6; 10 bases align to TRBD1. V gave up 3 bases and J gave up 11 bases; unmatched junction bases: 8. The CDR3 is 15 residues long. CDR1 SGHNT and CDR2 YYREEE come from the germline V gene (reference sequence). CDR3 nucleotides: TGTGCCAGCAGCTCCCACCGGGACAGGGGTGACGTCCTGACTTTC. The encoded protein is CASSSHRDRGDVLTF. The variable domain in full, with the rest retrieved from reference TRBV5-4 and TRBJ2-6, is ETGVTQSPTHLIKTRGQQVTLRCSSQSGHNTVSWYQQALGQGPQFIFQYYREEENGRGNFPPRFSGLQFPNYSSELNVNALELDDSALYLCASSSHRDRGDVLTFGAGSRLTVL.

The chain joins TRBV7-9 to TRBJ2-6, with D tentatively TRBD1 (6 bases). The CDR3 covers 18 residues. The germline V gene encodes CDR1 SEHNR and CDR2 FQNEAQ (reference sequence). Deletions cut 5 bases from V and 0 bases from J, with 17 bases between. CDR3 in DNA: TGTGCCAGCAGCCGTAGGACAGCGGATCCCTCTGGGGCCAACGTCCTGACTTTC. Protein: CASSRRTADPSGANVLTF.

This clonotype is a singleton in its sample. The CDR3 DNA reads TGTGCCAGCAGCGGATTTTTGGCGGGAGAGGGGCCAGATACGCAGTATTTT. Residues: CASSGFLAGEGPDTQYF. The chain links TRBV25-1 to TRBJ2-3, with TRBD2 matching over 7 bases. The germline gives CDR1 MGHDK, CDR2 SYGVNS. The CDR3 sequence is 17 residues long. With V trimmed by 6 bases and J by 4 bases, 16 bases remained unmatched.

CDR3 nucleotides: TGTGCCAGCAGCTTGGACAGGGCAGATACGCAGTATTTT. It specifies CASSLDRADTQYF. The chain is built from TRBV5-4 and TRBJ2-3, with D possibly TRBD1 on 6 matching bases. The germline V and J ends were trimmed by 0 bases and 4 bases, with 6 bases remaining between them. Germline CDR1 and CDR2: SGHNT and YYREEE (reference sequence). The CDR3 sequence is 13 residues long.

This clonotype was seen ten or more times. The gene calls are TRBV2 and TRBJ1-2; 7 bases match TRBD1. The germline CDR1 and CDR2 sequences are SNHLY and FYNNEI. The J segment lost 4 bases and the V segment lost 6 bases, leaving 14 bases of the junction unmatched. The CDR3 loop spans 16 amino acids. CDR3 nucleotide sequence: TGTGCCAGCAGCCTACAGGGGAGGGCATTAGGCTATGGCTACACCTTC. Translated, it gives CASSLQGRALGYGYTF.

The chain joins TRBV20-1 to TRBJ1-2, with D uncertain. The CDR3 sequence is 13 residues long. V lost 1 base to trimming and J lost 0 bases, with 6 bases between them. In germline, CDR1 is DFQATT, CDR2 SNEGSKA (reference sequence). The CDR3 DNA is TGCAGTGCTAGAGCACAGACTAACTATGGCTACACCTTC. Translating gives CSARAQTNYGYTF.

The table lists this clonotype with a count of one. Without the conserved terminal phenylalanine or tryptophan, this CDR3 likely stems from a read error. The DNA is left out, because the CDR3 cannot be placed on it with certainty; the CDR3 is given as TCRdb lists it. This chain connects TRBV29-1 to TRBJ1-1. Germline V gives CDR1 SQVTM, CDR2 ANQGSEA. With termini counted, the CDR3 has 15 amino acids. The CDR3 protein is CSVAGTGPMATPSVR.

The table lists this clonotype with many counts. V gene TRBV5-8 combines with J gene TRBJ1-6, with D unclear. Trimming left V 4 bases short and J 8 bases short, with 10 bases between. CDR1 is SGHTS and CDR2 is YDEGEE in the germline V gene. CDR3 length: 13 residues. The CDR3 nucleotides read TGTGCCAGCAGCGTGGACGGGGATTCACCCCTCCACTTT. As protein: CASSVDGDSPLHF.

This rearrangement joins TRBV12-5 to TRBJ2-2; D is perhaps TRBD2 (5 bases). Deletions cut 6 bases from V and 1 base from J, with 15 bases between. Germline V gene sequence: CDR1 LGHNT, CDR2 FRNRAP. The CDR3 loop spans 16 amino acids. CDR3 nucleotide sequence: TGTGCTAGTGGCCTGGGAGTAGAGGGGAACACCGGGGAGCTGTTTTTT. Amino acid sequence: CASGLGVEGNTGELFF.

For this clonotype: A junction end diverges from the germline sequence, so it may reflect a read error. The chain employs TRBV7-2 and TRBJ2-3; D ambiguous. This CDR3 is 13 amino acids long. CDR1 is SGHTA and CDR2 is FQGNSA in the germline V gene. CDR3 bases: TGTGCCAGCAGCCAAGAGGCAGGCTATGGCCACACCTTC. Protein product: CASSQEAGYGHTF. Looking up the rest from reference TRBV7-2 and TRBJ2-3 gives the full variable domain: GAGVSQSPSNKVTEKGKDVELRCDPISGHTALYWYRQSLGQGLEFLIYFQGNSAPDKSGLPSDRFSAERTGGSVSTLTIQRTQQEDSAVYLCASSQEAGYGHTFGPGTRLTVL.

The sample holds one count of this clonotype. The V gene is TRBV20-1, the J gene TRBJ2-3, with D perhaps matching TRBD1 (6 bases). The CDR3 covers 15 residues. The ends were cut back, 4 bases at V and 2 bases at J, with 16 bases in the middle. Germline V lookup: CDR1 DFQATT, CDR2 SNEGSKA (reference sequence). The CDR3 region has the DNA TGCAGTGCTAAAACTACAGGGATTGTCACAGATACGCAGTATTTT. The encoded protein is CSAKTTGIVTDTQYF.

This clonotype was detected ten times or more. The chain uses TRBV29-1 and TRBJ2-5; 8 bases are a match to TRBD1. The CDR3 totals 12 residues. The junction had 0 bases not matched to a gene; V was cut back by 4 bases and J by 2 bases. Germline V gives CDR1 SQVTM, CDR2 ANQGSEA. The CDR3 DNA is TGCAGCGTTGGACAGGGGCAAGAGACCCAGTACTTC. Translation: CSVGQGQETQYF.

Worth noting for this clonotype: At one end, the junction sequence differs from germline, possibly due to a read error. CDR3 protein: CSARDQQATKYF. Written as DNA, the CDR3 is TGCAGTGCGAGAGACCAGCAGGCGACCAAGTACTTC. The gene calls are TRBV20-1 and TRBJ2-7; no clear D. CDR3 length: 12 amino acids. The V gene's germline CDR1 is DFQATT and CDR2 SNEGSKA (reference sequence).

This clonotype was seen repeatedly, ten times or more. The chain couples TRBV6-6 to TRBJ1-1; no firm D call. Germline V gene lookup returns CDR1 MNHNY and CDR2 SVGAGI (reference sequence). Trimming left V 8 bases short and J 0 bases short, with 10 bases between. This CDR3 region has 13 residues. In nucleotides, the CDR3 is TGTGCCAGCGGCAGATTGATGAACACTGAAGCTTTCTTT. Its protein product is CASGRLMNTEAFF.

This clonotype occurred many times. V and J are TRBV7-2 and TRBJ2-3; weak D call: TRBD2 (5 bases). The CDR3 covers 14 residues. V lost 5 bases to trimming and J lost 1 base, with 10 bases between them. Germline values: CDR1 SGHTA, CDR2 FQGNSA. As DNA, the CDR3 is TGTGCCAGCAGCGGGGAGAGGGGCACAGATACGCAGTATTTT. Translated, it gives CASSGERGTDTQYF.

The sample holds one count of this clonotype. A read error may account for a junction end that differs from germline. This chain uses TRBV5-5 with TRBJ2-7; 10 positions agree with TRBD2. Germline V gene sequence: CDR1 SGHKS, CDR2 YYEKEE (reference sequence). This CDR3 region has 13 residues. CDR3: CASSSGGFYEQYF. The DNA of the CDR3 is TGCGCCAGCAGTAGCGGGGGGTTCTACGAGCAGTACTTC.

The chain uses TRBV5-5 and TRBJ2-3; D is tentatively TRBD1 or TRBD2 (5 bases each). The CDR3 contains 12 residues. CDR1 and CDR2 from the germline V gene are SGHKS and YYEKEE (reference sequence). Between the trimmed V and J ends, which lost 2 bases and 7 bases, there was a span of 8 bases. The CDR3 protein is CASSLEGHTQYF. The CDR3 DNA is TGTGCCAGCAGCTTAGAGGGACATACGCAGTATTTT. The variable domain in full, with the rest retrieved from reference TRBV5-5 and TRBJ2-3, is DAGVTQSPTHLIKTRGQQVTLRCSPISGHKSVSWYQQVLGQGPQFIFQYYEKEERGRGNFPDRFSARQFPNYSSELNVNALLLGDSALYLCASSLEGHTQYFGPGTRLTVL.

The V gene is TRBV20-1, the J gene TRBJ2-3; D is unclear. Trimming left V 7 bases short and J 10 bases short, with 21 bases between. CDR3 size: 13 residues. Germline CDR1 and CDR2: DFQATT and SNEGSKA (reference sequence). Here the CDR3 reads CSGLSGNTISQYF. In DNA, the CDR3 is TGCAGTGGACTTTCTGGAAACACCATATCGCAGTATTTT.

About this clonotype: It is unclear where the CDR3 begins or ends on the DNA, so no DNA is shown, and the CDR3 is as TCRdb lists it. The rearrangement links TRBV7-2 to TRBJ2-1. Germline CDR1 and CDR2: SGHTA and FQGNSA. Inclusive of both ends, the CDR3 amounts to 16 amino acids. The CDR3 sequence: CASSSYPNEQFFGQFF.